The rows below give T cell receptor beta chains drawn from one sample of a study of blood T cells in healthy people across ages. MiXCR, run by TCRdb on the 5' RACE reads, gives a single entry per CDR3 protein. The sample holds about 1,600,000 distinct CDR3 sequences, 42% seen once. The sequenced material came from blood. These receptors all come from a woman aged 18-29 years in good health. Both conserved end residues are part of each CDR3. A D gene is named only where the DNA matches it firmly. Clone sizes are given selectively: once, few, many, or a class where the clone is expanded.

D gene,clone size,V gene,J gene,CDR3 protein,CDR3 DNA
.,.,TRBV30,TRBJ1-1,CAWSPENYMNTEAFF,TGTGCCTGGTCCCCAGAGAACTACATGAACACTGAAGCTTTCTTT
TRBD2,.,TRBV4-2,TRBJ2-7,CASSQDGTSGVNEQYF,TGTGCCAGCAGCCAAGATGGGACTAGCGGAGTTAACGAGCAGTACTTC
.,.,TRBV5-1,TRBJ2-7,CASSRAGPVDEQYF,TGCGCCAGCTCCCGGGCAGGGCCGGTCGACGAGCAGTACTTC
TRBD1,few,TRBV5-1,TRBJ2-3,CASSPISTGGQIRGDTQYF,TGCGCCAGCAGTCCGATCAGTACAGGGGGCCAAATTCGGGGAGATACGCAGTATTTT
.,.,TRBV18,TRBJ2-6,CASSPGVAGANVLTF,TGTGCCAGCTCACCGGGAGTAGCTGGGGCCAACGTCCTGACTTTC
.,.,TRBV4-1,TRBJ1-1,CASNQGPTNTEAFF,TGCGCCAGCAATCAGGGGCCAACGAACACTGAAGCTTTCTTT
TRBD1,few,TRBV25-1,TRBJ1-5,CASRGQGSNQPQHF,TGTGCCAGCAGAGGACAGGGGAGCAATCAGCCCCAGCATTTT
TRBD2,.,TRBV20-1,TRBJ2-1,CSARVGAGDEQFF,TGCAGTGCTAGAGTCGGGGCGGGAGATGAGCAGTTCTTC
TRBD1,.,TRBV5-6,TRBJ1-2,CASSIRQGAHYGYTF,TGTGCCAGCAGCATCCGACAGGGGGCTCACTATGGCTACACCTTC
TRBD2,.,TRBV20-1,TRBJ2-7,CSAWTSGAIYEQYF,TGCAGTGCCTGGACTAGCGGGGCGATCTACGAGCAGTACTTC
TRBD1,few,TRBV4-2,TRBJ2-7,CASSQDLGDSPYEQYF,TGTGCCAGCAGCCAAGATTTAGGGGACAGCCCCTACGAGCAGTACTTC
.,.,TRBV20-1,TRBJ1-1,CSAPLGFGAFF,TGCAGTGCCCCCTTGGGGTTTGGAGCTTTCTTT
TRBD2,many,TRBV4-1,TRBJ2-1,CASSQLAGVYNEQFF,TGCGCCAGCAGCCAACTAGCGGGGGTTTACAATGAGCAGTTCTTC
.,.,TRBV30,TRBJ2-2,CAWSLSTGELFF,TGTGCCTGGAGCTTAAGCACCGGGGAGCTGTTTTTT
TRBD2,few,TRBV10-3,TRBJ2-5,CAISQLGLAGGLGDEQYF,TGTGCCATCAGTCAACTGGGACTAGCGGGGGGGTTAGGTGATGAGCAGTACTTC
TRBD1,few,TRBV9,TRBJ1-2,CASSVEGDRGYGYTF,TGTGCCAGCAGCGTAGAAGGGGACAGGGGGTATGGCTACACCTTC
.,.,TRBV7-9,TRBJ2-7,CASSPAMTTGDSYNEQYF,TGTGCCAGCAGCCCGGCAATGACAACAGGGGACTCCTACAATGAGCAGTACTTC
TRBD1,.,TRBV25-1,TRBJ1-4,CASSEPRQGGKLFF,TGTGCCAGCAGTGAACCCCGACAGGGTGGAAAACTGTTTTTT
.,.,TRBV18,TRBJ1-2,CASSPDAVYGYTF,TGTGCCAGCTCACCGGACGCGGTCTATGGCTACACCTTC
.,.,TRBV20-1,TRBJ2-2,CSAGYGTLNTGELFF,TGCAGTGCAGGATACGGGACGCTGAACACCGGGGAGCTGTTTTTT
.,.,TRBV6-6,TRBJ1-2,CASSYSGREAYGYTF,TGTGCCAGCAGTTACTCGGGCCGGGAGGCCTATGGCTACACCTTC
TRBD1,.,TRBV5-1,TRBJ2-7,CASSGDRGRSYEQYF,TGCGCCAGCAGCGGCGACAGGGGACGATCCTACGAGCAGTACTTC
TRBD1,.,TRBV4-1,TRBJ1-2,CACSQVTGEDYGYTF,TGCGCCTGCAGCCAAGTGACAGGGGAGGACTATGGCTACACCTTC
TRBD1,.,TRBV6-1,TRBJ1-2,CASSEVVAGGSYGYTF,TGTGCCAGCAGTGAAGTTGTGGCAGGGGGTAGTTATGGCTACACCTTC
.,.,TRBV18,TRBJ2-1,CASSPPGGIINEQFF,TGTGCCAGCTCACCACCGGGGGGCATAATCAATGAGCAGTTCTTC
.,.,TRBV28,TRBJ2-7,CASSFPRQSSYEQYF,TGTGCCAGCAGTTTCCCGAGACAGAGCTCCTACGAGCAGTACTTC
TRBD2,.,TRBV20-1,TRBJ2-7,CSARDLLGLAGPEQYF,TGCAGTGCTAGAGATCTCCTGGGACTAGCGGGTCCCGAGCAGTACTTC
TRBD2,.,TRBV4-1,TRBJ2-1,CASSQGLAGGLYNEQFF,TGCGCCAGCAGCCAGGGACTGGCGGGAGGACTCTACAATGAGCAGTTCTTC
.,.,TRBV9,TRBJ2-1,CASSVYTGNDEQFF,TGTGCCAGCAGCGTCTATACAGGGAACGATGAGCAGTTCTTC
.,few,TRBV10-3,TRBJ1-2,CAARGLGEANYGYTF,TGTGCTGCCCGGGGTTTAGGGGAAGCTAACTATGGCTACACCTTC
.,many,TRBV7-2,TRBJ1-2,CASSLVLTGGGNYGYTF,TGTGCCAGCAGCTTAGTTCTTACCGGGGGAGGGAACTATGGCTACACCTTC
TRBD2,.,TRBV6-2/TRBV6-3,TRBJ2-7,CASSYSPAGGTYEQYF,TGTGCCAGCAGTTACTCGCCAGCGGGAGGGACATACGAGCAGTACTTC
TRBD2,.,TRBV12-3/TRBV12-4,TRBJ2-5,CASRTFPTGGEQYF,TGTGCCAGCAGAACCTTCCCAACGGGGGGTGAGCAGTACTTC
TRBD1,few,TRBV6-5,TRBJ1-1,CASSLGQGWTEAFF,TGTGCCAGCAGTTTGGGACAGGGGTGGACTGAAGCTTTCTTT
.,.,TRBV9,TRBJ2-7,CASSTRPDEQYF,TGTGCCAGCAGCACCCGGCCGGACGAGCAGTACTTC
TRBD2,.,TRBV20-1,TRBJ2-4,CSARGTGTSGSKEQYF,TGCAGTGCTAGAGGAACCGGGACTAGCGGGAGTAAGGAGCAGTACTTC
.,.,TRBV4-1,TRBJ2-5,CASSQPLGGVQYF,TGCGCCAGCAGCCAACCCCTTGGAGGAGTCCAGTACTTC
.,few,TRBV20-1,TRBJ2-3,CSLSTSTDTQYF,TGCAGCCTTAGCACTAGCACAGATACGCAGTATTTT
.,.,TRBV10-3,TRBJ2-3,CAISVLETENTDTQYF,TGTGCCATCAGTGTGTTAGAGACGGAAAACACAGATACGCAGTATTTT
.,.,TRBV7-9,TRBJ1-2,CASSREYSGGYTF,TGTGCCAGCAGCCGCGAGTATTCAGGAGGCTACACCTTC
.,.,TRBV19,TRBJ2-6,CASSIGATGSGSGANVLTF,TGTGCCAGTAGTATAGGGGCCACAGGATCAGGCTCTGGGGCCAACGTCCTGACTTTC
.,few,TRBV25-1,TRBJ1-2,CASSELGGNGYTF,TGTGCCAGCAGTGAATTGGGAGGGAATGGCTACACCTTC
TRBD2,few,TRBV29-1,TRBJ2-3,CSVQAGVRTDTQYF,TGCAGCGTGCAAGCGGGAGTACGTACAGATACGCAGTATTTT
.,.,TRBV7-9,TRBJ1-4,CASSEAGFNEKLFF,TGTGCCAGCAGTGAGGCAGGGTTCAATGAAAAACTGTTTTTT
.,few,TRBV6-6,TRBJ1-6,CASKSRTSESPLHF,TGTGCCAGCAAAAGTAGGACAAGCGAATCACCCCTCCACTTT
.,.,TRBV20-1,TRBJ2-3,CSASSGGADTQYF,TGCAGTGCTAGCAGCGGAGGTGCAGATACGCAGTATTTT
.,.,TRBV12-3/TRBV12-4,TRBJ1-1,CASSLQAGSNTEAFF,TGTGCCAGCAGTTTACAGGCTGGTTCGAACACTGAAGCTTTCTTT
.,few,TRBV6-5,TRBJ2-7,CASSKWDTYEQYF,TGTGCCAGCAGCAAATGGGACACCTACGAGCAGTACTTC
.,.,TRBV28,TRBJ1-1,CASSPHRSNTEAFF,TGTGCCAGCAGTCCCCATCGATCGAACACTGAAGCTTTCTTT
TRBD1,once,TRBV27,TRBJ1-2,CVSSWFRGYGYTF,TGTGTCAGCAGTTGGTTCAGGGGGTATGGCTACACCTTC
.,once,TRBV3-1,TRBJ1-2,CASSQAEGYTF,TGTGCCAGCAGCCAGGCCGAGGGCTACACCTTC
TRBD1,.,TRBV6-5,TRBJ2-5,CASSIQGASYNEQYF,TGTGCCAGCAGCATACAGGGGGCATCCTACAATGAGCAGTACTTC
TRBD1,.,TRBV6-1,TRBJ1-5,CASSEGGGGQPQHF,TGTGCCAGCAGTGAGGGAGGGGGCGGGCAGCCCCAGCATTTT
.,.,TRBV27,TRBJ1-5,CASSFRTGRQPQHF,TGTGCCAGCAGTTTTAGGACCGGACGTCAGCCCCAGCATTTT
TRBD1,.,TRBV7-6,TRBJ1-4,CASSPTGTGTEKLFF,TGTGCCAGCAGCCCGACCGGGACAGGGACTGAAAAACTGTTTTTT